This T cell receptor (beta chain) is from a study of siplizumab effects on memory and regulatory T cells. The table came from immunoSEQ multiplex PCR; TCRdb's copy has only in-frame clones and leaves some out. The table has 75,000 to 100,000 clones, roughly 94% seen once. Germline CDR1 and CDR2: MGHRA and YSYEKL. The ends lost 3 bases at V and 2 bases at J; junction bases unmatched: 6. The CDR3 sequence is 15 residues long. This TCR came from a human donor in good health. Sequenced sample: non-Treg CD4+ T cells sorted from blood. J is TRBJ2-7 and V is TRBV4-1; 8 nucleotides line up with TRBD2. CDR3 coding DNA: TGCGCCAGCAGCCACATAGGACTAGCAACCTACGAGCAGTACTTC. This translates into CASSHIGLATYEQYF.